These 21 T cell receptor beta chains share one sample of origin, sequenced in a study of T cell responses to AZD1222 COVID-19 vaccine. This table comes from immunoSEQ multiplex PCR, and its TCRdb copy is limited to in-frame clones, with some not included. Found here are 90,000 to 150,000 clones, approximately 90% of them singletons; the top ten hold approximately 4.9%. The sequencing used peripheral blood, collected on day 0 of AZD1222 vaccination. The receptors were gathered from an adult in good health.

This chain uses TRBV7-2 with TRBJ1-4; no clear D gene. Germline-derived CDR1 and CDR2 are SGHTA and FQGNSA. The germline V and J ends were trimmed by 6 bases and 5 bases, with 7 bases remaining between them. The CDR3 length is 12 residues. In DNA, the CDR3 is TGTGCCAGCAGGACGGAAAATGAAAAACTGTTTTTT. It translates to CASRTENEKLFF.

The gene calls are TRBV6-5 and TRBJ1-1; no definite D call. Trimming took off 6 bases at V and 0 bases at J, with 8 bases between the two ends. Germline CDR1 and CDR2: MNHEY and SVGAGI. The CDR3 covers 13 residues. This CDR3 is CASSGPLNTEAFF. In nucleotides, the CDR3 is TGTGCCAGCAGCGGACCCCTGAACACTGAAGCTTTCTTT.

V and J are TRBV5-4 and TRBJ1-1; D remains unclear. Germline V gene lookup returns CDR1 SGHNT and CDR2 YYREEE (reference sequence). With 7 bases removed from V and 0 bases from J, the gap between germline ends came to 19 bases. The CDR3 has 16 amino acids. CDR3 nucleotide sequence: TGTGCCAGCCACGCAGGCCGGCCGACCTTGAACACTGAAGCTTTCTTT. It yields the protein CASHAGRPTLNTEAFF.

The rearrangement links TRBV5-1 to TRBJ2-4; either TRBD1 or TRBD2 may supply D (6 bases each). The CDR3 runs 15 residues. V was cut by 5 bases and J by 3 bases, with 15 bases left in between. Germline lookup yields CDR1 SGHRS and CDR2 YFSETQ. The CDR3 loop is CASRRAGEDKNIQYF. CDR3 bases: TGCGCCAGCAGGCGGGCAGGGGAGGACAAAAACATTCAGTACTTC.

This sequence joins TRBV5-1 and TRBJ2-5, with 8 bases matching TRBD1. The germline V gene has CDR1 SGHRS and CDR2 YFSETQ. Unmatched junction bases numbered 5, after V lost 4 bases and J lost 0 bases. This CDR3 has 15 amino acids. The CDR3 nucleotides read TGCGCCAGCAGCGAGGACAGGGCCTACCAAGAGACCCAGTACTTC. The encoded protein is CASSEDRAYQETQYF.

This clone has just a few counts. V gene TRBV19 combines with J gene TRBJ1-2; TRBD1 aligns across 7 bases. The length of the CDR3 is 14 residues. V lost 6 bases, J lost 2 bases, and 6 bases stayed unmatched. Germline V lookup: CDR1 LNHDA, CDR2 SQIVND (reference sequence). The CDR3 loop is CASRAGQQNYGYTF. The CDR3 DNA is TGTGCCAGTAGGGCGGGACAGCAGAACTATGGCTACACCTTC.

This chain links TRBV19 with TRBJ1-1; the match to TRBD1 covers 7 bases. Germline V gene lookup returns CDR1 LNHDA and CDR2 SQIVND (reference sequence). With 5 bases clipped from V and 9 bases from J, the junction kept 12 bases outside the gene matches. The CDR3 totals 14 residues. Here the CDR3 DNA reads TGTGCCAGTAGTCACGGGACAGTAAGAAACCAAGCTTTCTTT. The encoded protein is CASSHGTVRNQAFF.

DNA for the CDR3: TGTGCCAGTAGTACAGGACTTAACCAAGAGACCCAGTACTTC. Amino acid sequence: CASSTGLNQETQYF. The chain joins TRBV19 to TRBJ2-5; D may be TRBD2 (5 bases). This CDR3 region has 14 residues. Trimming stripped 4 bases from V and 0 bases from J, with 9 bases between. Germline V gene data show CDR1 as LNHDA and CDR2 as SQIVND (reference sequence). Full variable domain (rest looked up from reference TRBV19 and TRBJ2-5): DGGITQSPKYLFRKEGQNVTLSCEQNLNHDAMYWYRQDPGQGLRLIYYSQIVNDFQKGDIAEGYSVSREKKESFPLTVTSAQKNPTAFYLCASSTGLNQETQYFGPGTRLLVL.

The chain carries TRBV27 and TRBJ2-7; D remains unclear. Germline V CDR1 and CDR2: MNHEY, SMNVEV (reference sequence). The CDR3 sequence is 15 residues long. V gave up 1 base and J gave up 6 bases, with 16 bases separating them. Here the CDR3 reads CASSLFPPDVSEQYF. CDR3 bases: TGTGCCAGCAGTTTATTTCCCCCTGACGTGAGCGAGCAGTACTTC.

The rearrangement links TRBV30 to TRBJ2-5, with 10 bases matching TRBD2. The trim removed 2 bases at V and 7 bases at J, leaving 10 bases unmatched. The germline V gene has CDR1 GTSNPN and CDR2 SVGIG (reference sequence). The CDR3 runs 15 residues. The CDR3 reads CAWSSQAGGPGTQYF. CDR3 nucleotides: TGTGCCTGGAGTTCGCAAGCGGGGGGGCCTGGGACCCAGTACTTC.

The chain joins TRBV9 to TRBJ2-7; D possibly uses TRBD1 or TRBD2 (5 bases each). This CDR3 has 14 amino acids. V lost 0 bases and J lost 2, with 9 bases in between. Germline V lookup: CDR1 SGDLS, CDR2 YYNGEE. The CDR3 bases are TGTGCCAGCAGCGTAGGGGGGTCCGCCTACGAGCAGTACTTC. Translation: CASSVGGSAYEQYF.

The chain is built from TRBV19 and TRBJ1-2; D is uncertain. The V end lost 1 base, the J end lost 7 bases, and 7 bases lay between the germline ends. This CDR3 region has 12 residues. CDR1 and CDR2 from the germline V gene are LNHDA and SQIVND (reference sequence). The DNA of the CDR3 is TGTGCCAGTAGTATAGTGGGTTCTGGCTACACCTTC. Translating gives CASSIVGSGYTF. Full variable domain (missing parts from reference TRBV19 and TRBJ1-2): DGGITQSPKYLFRKEGQNVTLSCEQNLNHDAMYWYRQDPGQGLRLIYYSQIVNDFQKGDIAEGYSVSREKKESFPLTVTSAQKNPTAFYLCASSIVGSGYTFGSGTRLTVV.

The chain employs TRBV7-3 and TRBJ1-2, with 8 bases that match TRBD1. CDR1 and CDR2 from the germline V gene are SGHTA and FQGTGA. This CDR3 comprises 14 residues. Trimming removed 5 bases from V and 7 bases from J; junction bases left unmatched: 9. This CDR3 is CASSAGQGGSGYTF. The CDR3 DNA reads TGTGCCAGCAGCGCCGGACAGGGTGGGTCTGGCTACACCTTC. Variable domain in full (rest from reference TRBV7-3 and TRBJ1-2): GAGVSQTPSNKVTEKGKYVELRCDPISGHTALYWYRQSLGQGPEFLIYFQGTGAADDSGLPNDRFFAVRPEGSVSTLKIQRTERGDSAVYLCASSAGQGGSGYTFGSGTRLTVV.

This clone turned up a few times. The chain carries TRBV5-1 and TRBJ2-1; TRBD2 matches 15 bases. The germline V gene encodes CDR1 SGHRS and CDR2 YFSETQ. The CDR3 covers 20 residues. Unmatched junction bases numbered 14, after V lost 3 bases and J lost 4 bases. CDR3 sequence: CASSSGTSGGNVPRYNEQFF. The CDR3 nucleotides read TGCGCCAGCAGCTCCGGGACTAGCGGGGGGAACGTCCCCCGGTACAATGAGCAGTTCTTC.

The rearrangement uses TRBV12-3 or TRBV12-4 and TRBJ2-7; D remains unclear. The CDR3 covers 12 residues. With 5 bases removed from V and 7 bases from J, the gap between germline ends came to 12 bases. Here the CDR3 DNA reads TGTGCCAGCAGTCCCACGGACCTTGAGCAGTACTTC. Its protein is CASSPTDLEQYF.

The chain combines TRBV7-2 with TRBJ2-3, with 12 bases lining up with TRBD2. The V gene end was trimmed by 4 bases and the J gene end by 2 bases; junction bases not matched to a gene: 7. The germline V gene encodes CDR1 SGHTA and CDR2 FQGNSA. The CDR3 runs to 17 residues. CDR3 in amino acids: CASSSGLAGGITDTQYF. The CDR3 coding sequence is TGTGCCAGCAGCTCCGGCCTAGCGGGGGGGATCACAGATACGCAGTATTTT.

The chain has TRBV2 and TRBJ2-3, with 8 bases that match TRBD1. J lost 0 bases, V lost 5 bases, and 7 bases had no gene match. The CDR3 runs to 16 residues. The germline CDR1 and CDR2 sequences are SNHLY and FYNNEI. This CDR3 reads CASSKQGGLSTDTQYF. Here the CDR3 DNA reads TGTGCCAGCAGTAAACAGGGGGGCCTGAGCACAGATACGCAGTATTTT.

This clone has just a few counts. This rearrangement joins TRBV5-5 to TRBJ1-5; a weak D match, TRBD1 (5 bases). CDR3 length: 15 residues. Trimming took off 0 bases at V and 6 bases at J, with 13 bases between the two ends. Germline lookup yields CDR1 SGHKS and CDR2 YYEKEE (reference sequence). The CDR3 here is CASSLERQGTQPQHF. The CDR3 DNA reads TGTGCCAGCAGCTTGGAGAGGCAGGGAACTCAGCCCCAGCATTTT. Drawing the rest from reference TRBV5-5 and TRBJ1-5, the complete variable domain is DAGVTQSPTHLIKTRGQQVTLRCSPISGHKSVSWYQQVLGQGPQFIFQYYEKEERGRGNFPDRFSARQFPNYSSELNVNALLLGDSALYLCASSLERQGTQPQHFGDGTRLSIL.

The V gene is TRBV30, the J gene TRBJ1-2; weak D call: TRBD1 (6 bases). From germline, CDR1 is GTSNPN and CDR2 SVGIG (reference sequence). The CDR3 is 13 residues long. V lost 4 bases and J 8 bases, leaving 17 bases between the germline ends. The CDR3 spells CAWNPLLRGGYTF. CDR3 in DNA: TGTGCCTGGAATCCACTTCTTAGGGGGGGCTACACCTTC.

This rearrangement joins TRBV10-3 to TRBJ2-7; 7 bases line up with TRBD1. This CDR3 spans 14 amino acids. The V and J ends lost 8 bases and 3 bases, in that order; junction bases with no gene match: 10. The germline CDR1 and CDR2 sequences are ENHRY and SYGVKD. Written as DNA, the CDR3 is TGTGCCATCGGAAGACAGGGAGCGAACTACGAGCAGTACTTC. It codes for CAIGRQGANYEQYF.

The chain carries TRBV5-6 and TRBJ2-7; no reliable D call. This CDR3 has 14 amino acids. The V end was cut by 1 base, the J end by 0 bases, with 8 bases between. Germline CDR1 SGHDT, CDR2 YYEEEE. The CDR3 bases are TGTGCCAGCAGCTTGCTACAGAGCTCCTACGAGCAGTACTTC. Its translation: CASSLLQSSYEQYF.